Each of the 8 T cell receptor beta chains below was sequenced from the same sample in a study of response to subunit inactivated influenza vaccine. TCRdb reprocessed the RT-PCR reads with MiXCR, giving one entry per CDR3 protein. Of approximately 700,000 distinct CDR3 sequences in the sample, around 16% were seen once. The source material was PBMCs from blood, sampled about 11 days after vaccination. These receptor sequences come from a man aged 45 to 65 who received an inactivated influenza vaccine.

In its sample, this clonotype was seen a few times. The rearrangement uses TRBV20-1 and TRBJ2-1; 8 nucleotides align to TRBD2. Looked up from germline, CDR1 is DFQATT and CDR2 is SNEGSKA (reference sequence). V gave up 8 bases and J gave up 9 bases; unmatched junction bases: 6. This CDR3 has 11 residues. The chain's CDR3 is CSTRLATEQFF. CDR3 nucleotide sequence: TGCAGTACCCGACTAGCGACTGAGCAGTTCTTC.

This clonotype was found a few times. The chain is built from TRBV10-3 and TRBJ1-2, with D maybe TRBD1 (6 bases). V was clipped by 3 bases and J by 2 bases, with 7 bases between them. The CDR3 has 13 amino acids. CDR1 is ENHRY and CDR2 is SYGVKD in the germline V gene. The CDR3 DNA follows: TGTGCCATCAGTGACGACAGGAACTATGGCTACACCTTC. Translation gives CAISDDRNYGYTF.

This clonotype was observed many times. The chain couples TRBV14 to TRBJ2-3, with D unclear. Between the trimmed V and J ends, which lost 5 bases and 4 bases, there was a span of 7 bases. Germline loops: CDR1 SGHDN, CDR2 FVKESK. The CDR3 is made up of 12 amino acids. The DNA for the CDR3 is TGTGCCAGCAGCATAGAGCCAGATACGCAGTATTTT. It codes for CASSIEPDTQYF.

This chain links TRBV7-8 with TRBJ2-2; 8 nucleotides line up with TRBD1. Germline V gene lookup returns CDR1 SGHVS and CDR2 FQNEAQ. The CDR3 loop spans 14 amino acids. Unmatched junction bases numbered 4, after V lost 5 bases and J lost 5 bases. The CDR3 region has the DNA TGTGCCAGCAGCGCGCGGACAGGGACCGGGGAGCTGTTTTTT. Translation gives CASSARTGTGELFF.

This clonotype has a handful of counts. This chain joins TRBV18 and TRBJ2-7; D is unclear. V was pared by 6 bases and J by 2 bases, with 8 bases between. The CDR3 is 12 amino acids. CDR1 and CDR2 (germline): KGHSH, LQKENI. The CDR3 loop is CASSWETYEQYF. Here the CDR3 DNA reads TGTGCCAGCTCGTGGGAAACCTACGAGCAGTACTTC.

V usage is TRBV19 and J usage is TRBJ2-7; the match to TRBD2 covers 8 bases. J was trimmed by 3 bases and V by 4 bases; bases with no gene match: 11. The CDR3 runs to 16 residues. Germline lookup yields CDR1 LNHDA and CDR2 SQIVND (reference sequence). CDR3 sequence reads: CASSRESGGRNYEQYF. The CDR3 region has the DNA TGTGCCAGTAGTAGGGAGTCGGGGGGGAGGAACTACGAGCAGTACTTC.

The CDR3 DNA reads as TGTGCCAGCAGTTCGGACAGGAGGGGGCAGTTCTTC. Protein product: CASSSDRRGQFF. The V gene is TRBV6-2 or TRBV6-3, the J gene TRBJ2-1; D is possibly TRBD1 (7 bases). The CDR3 length is 12 residues. Germline CDR1 and CDR2: MNHEY and SVGEGT. Trimming stripped 4 bases from V and 12 bases from J, with 13 bases between.

This chain joins TRBV10-3 and TRBJ2-2; D might be TRBD2 (6 bases). There are 14 residues in the CDR3. With 8 bases removed from V and 2 bases from J, the gap between germline ends came to 12 bases. CDR1 ENHRY and CDR2 SYGVKD come from the germline V gene. The CDR3 DNA sequence: TGTGCCATCGCCACCGGGACTAACACCGGGGAGCTGTTTTTT. Encoded protein: CAIATGTNTGELFF.